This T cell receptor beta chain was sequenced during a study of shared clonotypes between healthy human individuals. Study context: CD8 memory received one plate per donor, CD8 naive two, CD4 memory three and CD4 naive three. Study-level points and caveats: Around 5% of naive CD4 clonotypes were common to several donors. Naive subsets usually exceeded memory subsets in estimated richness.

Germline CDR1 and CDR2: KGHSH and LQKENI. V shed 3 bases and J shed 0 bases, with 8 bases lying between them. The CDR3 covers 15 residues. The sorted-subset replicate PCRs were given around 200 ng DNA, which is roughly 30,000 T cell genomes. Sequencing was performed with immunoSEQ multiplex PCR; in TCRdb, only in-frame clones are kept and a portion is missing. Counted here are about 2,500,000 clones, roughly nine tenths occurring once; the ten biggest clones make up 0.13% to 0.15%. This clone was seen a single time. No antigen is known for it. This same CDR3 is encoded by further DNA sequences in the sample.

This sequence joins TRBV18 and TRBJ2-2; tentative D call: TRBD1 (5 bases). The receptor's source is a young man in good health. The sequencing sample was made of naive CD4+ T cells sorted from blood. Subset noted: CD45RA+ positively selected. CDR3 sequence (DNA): TGTGCCAGCTCACCCGGACAAACGAACACCGGGGAGCTGTTTTTT. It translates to CASSPGQTNTGELFF.